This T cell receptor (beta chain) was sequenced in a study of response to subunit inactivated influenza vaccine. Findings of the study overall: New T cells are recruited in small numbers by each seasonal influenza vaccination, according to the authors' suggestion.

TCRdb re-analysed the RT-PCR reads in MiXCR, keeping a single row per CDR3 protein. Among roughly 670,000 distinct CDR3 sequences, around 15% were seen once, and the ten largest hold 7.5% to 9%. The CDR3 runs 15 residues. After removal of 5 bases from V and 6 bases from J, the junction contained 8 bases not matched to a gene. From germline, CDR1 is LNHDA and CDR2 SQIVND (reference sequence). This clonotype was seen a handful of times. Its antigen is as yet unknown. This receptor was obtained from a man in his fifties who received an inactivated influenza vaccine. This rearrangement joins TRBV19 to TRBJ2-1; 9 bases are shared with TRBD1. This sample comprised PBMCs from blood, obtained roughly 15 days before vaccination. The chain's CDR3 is CASSPGQGWINEQFF. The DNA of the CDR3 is TGTGCCAGTAGTCCGGGACAGGGTTGGATCAATGAGCAGTTCTTC.